What follows are 15 T cell receptor beta chains derived from one specimen sequenced in a study of Ad26.COV2.S vaccination and SARS-CoV-2 variants. Measured with immunoSEQ multiplex PCR; TCRdb has only the in-frame clones, and not every one. Seen here are approximately 420,000 clones, about 85% observed once, and the top ten hold approximately 3.7%. Treatment: around 19 received Ad26.COV2.S at low or high dose, single or two shots; 5 received placebo; per-sample allocation not given. Collection of samples fell on day 63 after the first vaccine or placebo injection. The sample was peripheral blood, taken in a trial of Ad26.COV2.S vaccine versus placebo. These TCRs come from a person aged 18-60 years who received the Ad26.COV2.S COVID-19 vaccine or a placebo.

CDR3 loop: CASSLGPGNTGELFF. CDR3 coding DNA: TGTGCCAGCAGCTTGGGTCCGGGAAACACCGGGGAGCTGTTTTTT. The genes are TRBV7-2 and TRBJ2-2, with D perhaps TRBD2 (5 bases). The CDR3 runs to 15 residues. Trimming cost V 3 bases and J 2 bases, with 10 bases left between them. Germline lookup yields CDR1 SGHTA and CDR2 FQGNSA.

The J gene is TRBJ1-5, the V gene TRBV12-3 or TRBV12-4; no definite D call. This CDR3 has 12 residues. V dropped 6 bases and J dropped 4 bases, with 7 bases sitting between them. The chain's CDR3 is CASSRSNQPQHF. CDR3 nucleotides: TGTGCCAGCAGCCGAAGTAATCAGCCCCAGCATTTT.

This chain uses TRBV19 with TRBJ2-3; weak D call: TRBD2 (7 bases). CDR3 length: 16 amino acids. Trimming shortened V by 0 bases and J by 6 bases, and 16 bases separated the two germline ends. Germline-derived CDR1 and CDR2 are LNHDA and SQIVND (reference sequence). In DNA, the CDR3 is TGTGCCAGTAGTATAGATGGTCGGGGGGCGGTGGATACGCAGTATTTT. It translates to CASSIDGRGAVDTQYF. Using reference TRBV19 and TRBJ2-3 for the parts outside the CDR3, the full variable domain is DGGITQSPKYLFRKEGQNVTLSCEQNLNHDAMYWYRQDPGQGLRLIYYSQIVNDFQKGDIAEGYSVSREKKESFPLTVTSAQKNPTAFYLCASSIDGRGAVDTQYFGPGTRLTVL.

The J gene is TRBJ1-1, the V gene TRBV7-9; D uncertain. CDR1 is SEHNR, CDR2 FQNEAQ, per germline (reference sequence). Between the trimmed V and J ends, which lost 1 base and 1 base, there was a span of 10 bases. The CDR3 covers 15 residues. CDR3 sequence: CASSLETNPNTEAFF. The CDR3 DNA follows: TGTGCCAGCAGCTTAGAAACAAATCCGAACACTGAAGCTTTCTTT.

The chain joins TRBV7-9 to TRBJ2-3; TRBD2 matches 8 bases. The V gene end was trimmed by 5 bases and the J gene end by 2 bases; junction bases not matched to a gene: 9. CDR1 and CDR2 (germline): SEHNR, FQNEAQ (reference sequence). CDR3 length: 16 amino acids. CDR3 protein: CASSRFSAGATDTQYF. The CDR3 bases are TGTGCCAGCAGCCGTTTTTCAGCGGGGGCCACAGATACGCAGTATTTT. The whole variable domain, remainder taken from reference TRBV7-9 and TRBJ2-3, is DTGVSQNPRHKITKRGQNVTFRCDPISEHNRLYWYRQTLGQGPEFLTYFQNEAQLEKSRLLSDRFSAERPKGSFSTLEIQRTEQGDSAMYLCASSRFSAGATDTQYFGPGTRLTVL.

The chain recombines TRBV30 with TRBJ1-2, with 10 bases that match TRBD1. Germline lookup yields CDR1 GTSNPN and CDR2 SVGIG (reference sequence). V lost 4 bases to trimming and J lost 0 bases; unmatched junction nucleotides: 5. This CDR3 has 15 amino acids. CDR3 sequence (DNA): TGTGCCTGGACACCCGGGACAGGGGCTAACTATGGCTACACCTTC. Its translation: CAWTPGTGANYGYTF.

This clone has a handful of counts. This chain connects TRBV6-1 to TRBJ1-1; D remains unclear. In germline, CDR1 is MNHNS, CDR2 SASEGT. This CDR3 region has 14 residues. V was trimmed by 3 bases and J by 4 bases, leaving 12 bases between them. Here the CDR3 DNA reads TGTGCCAGCAGTGATAGGGCGGACGTCACTGAAGCTTTCTTT. The encoded protein is CASSDRADVTEAFF.

The chain couples TRBV19 to TRBJ1-3; TRBD1 is a possible D gene (5 bases). The germline V gene has CDR1 LNHDA and CDR2 SQIVND (reference sequence). The CDR3 spans 14 residues. The germline V and J ends were trimmed by 8 bases and 1 base, with 12 bases remaining between them. The CDR3 bases are TGTGCCAGTCGCAGCGAGGGGTCTGGAAACACCATATATTTT. It codes for CASRSEGSGNTIYF.

The rearrangement joins TRBV10-2 to TRBJ1-2; possible D gene TRBD1, 5 bases. The germline V and J ends were trimmed by 0 bases and 6 bases, with 14 bases remaining between them. CDR3 length: 15 residues. Germline V gene data show CDR1 as WSHSY and CDR2 as SAAADI. For the CDR3, the DNA is TGCGCCAGCAGTGAGTCAACAGGACCCGGGGATGGCTACACCTTC. The encoded protein is CASSESTGPGDGYTF.

This chain joins TRBV11-3 and TRBJ2-2; 8 nucleotides align to TRBD1. The length of the CDR3 is 15 residues. V lost 5 bases and J lost 3; bases outside the gene matches: 5. The germline CDR1 and CDR2 sequences are SGHNT and YENEEA. DNA for the CDR3: TGTGCCAGCAGCAAAGGACAGGGAGACACCGGGGAGCTGTTTTTT. This translates into CASSKGQGDTGELFF.

This chain uses TRBV13 with TRBJ1-3; D unresolved. Trimming shortened V by 5 bases and J by 1 base, and 18 bases separated the two germline ends. The CDR3 has 17 residues. CDR1 is PRHDT, CDR2 FYEKMQ, per germline (reference sequence). DNA for the CDR3: TGTGCCAGCAGCCACGGACTGAGGGTTATATCTGGAAACACCATATATTTT. Residues: CASSHGLRVISGNTIYF.

The chain carries TRBV6-1 and TRBJ2-6, with D possibly TRBD2 on 5 matching bases. The V and J ends lost 3 bases and 3 bases respectively, with 9 bases between them. The CDR3 length is 15 residues. Germline CDR1 is MNHNS and CDR2 is SASEGT. The CDR3 region is CASSDEGYGANVLTF. In nucleotides, the CDR3 is TGTGCCAGCAGTGATGAGGGCTATGGGGCCAACGTCCTGACTTTC.

The V gene is TRBV5-4, the J gene TRBJ2-2, with unresolved D. The CDR3 loop spans 11 amino acids. In germline, CDR1 is SGHNT, CDR2 YYREEE (reference sequence). V was trimmed by 9 bases and J by 9 bases, leaving 12 bases between them. As DNA, the CDR3 is TGTGCCACCTCGAAGGGAAGGGAGCTGTTTTTT. Translation gives CATSKGRELFF.

CDR3 bases: TGTGCCAGCAGTTTACGCGGGGGAGAGGCTAATGAAAAACTGTTTTTT. Its translation is CASSLRGGEANEKLFF. The chain links TRBV27 to TRBJ1-4; tentative D call: TRBD1 (5 bases). V was clipped by 2 bases and J by 3 bases, with 13 bases between them. Germline CDR1 is MNHEY and CDR2 is SMNVEV (reference sequence). The CDR3 length is 16 residues.

On this clone itself: This same CDR3 is encoded by further DNA sequences in the sample. The chain combines TRBV29-1 with TRBJ2-5; possible D gene TRBD1, 5 bases. This CDR3 region has 11 residues. Germline CDR1 is SQVTM and CDR2 is ANQGSEA. Trimming cost V 4 bases and J 5 bases, with 8 bases left between them. CDR3 DNA sequence: TGCAGCGTTGTTCAGGGCGAGACCCAGTACTTC. It yields the protein CSVVQGETQYF.